The entry below describes one T cell receptor (beta chain). Source study methods: Amplification of reference gene primers provided the estimated nucleated cell counts. Clones were sequenced by immunoSEQ multiplex PCR, and TCRdb holds only the in-frame ones, with some missing. V, J and clone size derive from that table, while D and trimming were established from the DNA sequence. The sample holds 97,000 or so clones, almost 85% seen once. The data derive from a study of blood T cell repertoires in COVID-19. Background on the study: Whether acute or convalescent, the COVID-19 samples came from the United States, Italy and Spain. The cDNA or gDNA used as material had been derived from T cells, B-cell-depleted T cells, or PBMCs.

This CDR3 has 19 residues. Trimming at V came to 3 bases and at J to 5 bases, leaving 16 bases not matched to a gene. Germline V gene data show CDR1 as SGHTA and CDR2 as FQGNSA. The chain recombines TRBV7-2 with TRBJ2-1; TRBD2 aligns across 10 bases. Sequenced input: peripheral blood. The receptor's source is a man aged 35-49 years with active or convalescent COVID-19. CDR3 amino acids: CASSFPPAAGGHTDNEQFF. The CDR3 nucleotides are TGTGCCAGCAGCTTCCCGCCAGCAGCGGGGGGGCATACTGACAATGAGCAGTTCTTC.